The subject of this entry is one T cell receptor (beta chain). This entry is derived from a study of blood T cell repertoires in COVID-19. Study as a whole: COVID-19 samples collected from the United States, Italy and Spain covered acute and convalescent phases.

The authors' processing: Nucleated cell counts were estimated from reference gene primer amplification. Assay used: immunoSEQ multiplex PCR; TCRdb lists only in-frame clones, some missing. V, J and clone size derive from that table, while D and trimming were established from the DNA sequence. The sample lists around 400,000 clones; 70% to 90% were seen once. This CDR3 spans 15 amino acids. The germline V and J ends were trimmed by 4 bases and 0 bases, with 10 bases remaining between them. The germline CDR1 and CDR2 sequences are MNHEY and SVGAGI. All enrollees were roughly 18 to 90 years old and from fewer than 25 US areas.

The chain carries TRBV6-5 and TRBJ1-3, with a possible D match to TRBD1 (6 bases). The TCR was taken from a woman younger than 30 who had been exposed to COVID-19. Input material: PBMCs or T cells enriched from blood (not recorded which). CDR3 region: CASSSDRSSGNTIYF. CDR3 DNA: TGTGCCAGCAGTTCCGACAGGAGCTCTGGAAACACCATATATTTT.